This T cell receptor beta chain is drawn from a study of blood T cell repertoires in COVID-19 (dated by TCRdb to 2019 to 2021). At the level of the whole study: Samples from collaborators originated in the United States, Italy and Spain and spanned both the acute and convalescent phases of COVID-19. Where available, HLA class I and class II types were obtained from metadata supplied by the sample provider rather than from assay-based typing. The repertoires were released in a freely available public database meant as a resource for research on the immune response to SARS-CoV-2. Nearly every sample came with metadata listing a de-identified subject ID, COVID-19 status, age in years and sex. The prospective study material was composed of cDNA or gDNA derived from T cells, B-cell-depleted T cells, or PBMCs. Subjects who had been exposed to COVID-19, were actively infected with it, or had recovered from it provided the deeply sampled blood TCRbeta repertoires that made up the dataset. Samples came from the ongoing ImmuneRACE study (first 160 participants) plus 1,254 subjects from 6 global collaborators. Study-wide findings and limitations: The quantity of clinical and demographic metadata differed by source and by participant and was supplied without curation.

TCRbeta CDR3 regions were amplified from genomic DNA using the immunoSEQ Assay, a bias-controlled multiplex PCR. Per the original workflow: The number of nucleated cells in each sample was estimated from the amplification of reference gene primers within the assay. To quantify the absolute abundance of each unique TCRbeta CDR3 rearrangement, sequence reads were collapsed and filtered. For each sample, productive Simpson clonality was calculated by taking the square root of Simpson's diversity index across productive rearrangements. Here the immuneACCESS table is served through TCRdb, limited to in-frame sequences with V and J called. Missing clones are a known gap in these copies; in checked studies unresolved V genes cover under half, and the rest lacks a known reason. V, J and clone size were drawn from that table, and D and trimming were deduced from the DNA. Counted in this sample were over 150,000 clones; 70% to 90% of them appeared once. The ten largest make up more than 1% of the sample.

Each collaborating institution followed its own protocols to collect whole blood in K2EDTA tubes. For TCRbeta analysis, collaborators shipped samples as frozen whole blood, isolated PBMCs, or DNA extracted from either of those sample types. About this clone itself: Its antigen specificity is not known. Base qualities are missing; no much larger clone stands one base away.

For CDR1 and CDR2, the germline V gene (reference sequence) lists LNHNV and YYDKDF. CDR3 length: 15 amino acids, cysteine to phenylalanine. Only CDR3 DNA remains: 45 bases, in frame from the first base. For this chain, trimming is 4 bases at the V end and 1 base at the J end, and the number of junction bases without a gene match is 4. In this chain, TRBV15 is recombined with TRBJ1-2; 9 of the junction bases match TRBD1. Sequencing was done on a sample of peripheral blood. The TCR was taken from a man in his forties with acute or convalescent COVID-19. The CDR3 here reads CATSKDRGYNYGYTF. The DNA sequence is given as TGTGCCACCAGCAAGGACAGGGGCTATAACTATGGCTACACCTTC. Where the CDR3 stops, the reference TRBV15 and TRBJ1-2 genes take over; the full variable domain is DAMVIQNPRYQVTQFGKPVTLSCSQTLNHNVMYWYQQKSSQAPKLLFHYYDKDFNNEADTPDNFQSRRPNTSFCFLDIRSPGLGDTAMYLCATSKDRGYNYGYTFGSGTRLTVV.